There are a few counts of the clone carrying this T cell receptor beta chain. This sample is drawn from a study of radiotherapy plus CTLA-4 blockade in lung cancer. Study overall: Objective response was observed in around a sixth of patients, and disease control in less than 35%.

Assay used: immunoSEQ multiplex PCR; TCRdb lists only in-frame clones, some missing. The profile shows roughly 32,000 clones, roughly 79% of them singletons. Patients had chemo-refractory metastatic non-small-cell lung cancer and received focal radiation plus CTLA-4 blockade that used ipilimumab. J gave up 4 bases and V 5 bases, and 9 bases lay outside the gene matches. The CDR3 is 14 amino acids. Germline CDR1 SQVTM, CDR2 ANQGSEA. The sequence was collected from a human donor with non-small cell lung cancer that progressed on radiotherapy plus ipilimumab. The V gene is TRBV29-1, the J gene TRBJ2-7; TRBD1 matches at 9 bases. Source: peripheral blood, taken from a patient treated with radiotherapy plus ipilimumab. CDR3 bases: TGCAGCGTTACCTCCCCGACAGGGGGTTACGAGCAGTACTTC. This gives the protein CSVTSPTGGYEQYF.